This T cell receptor (beta chain) is drawn from a study of T-cell reconstitution after alpha-beta-depleted transplantation in children. There are 16 residues in the CDR3. Germline CDR1 SGHTA, CDR2 FQGNSA. V lost 1 base to trimming and J lost 7 bases; unmatched junction nucleotides: 11. Using unique molecular identifiers, the investigators prepared the TCRbeta library. TCRdb recomputed calls from the PCR reads with MiXCR, one row per CDR3 protein. The profile shows 45,000 to 50,000 distinct CDR3 sequences, 50% to 55% of them singletons. The chain recombines TRBV7-2 with TRBJ1-2, with 8 nucleotides matching TRBD1. The specimen was peripheral blood, collected before TCRalphabeta/CD19-depleted stem cell transplant. The clonotype originates from a boy younger than two with SCID, due to receive a stem cell transplant. The DNA of the CDR3 is TGTGCCAGCAGCTTAGGGAGGTACCAGGGGGCTGGTGGCTACACCTTC. It encodes CASSLGRYQGAGGYTF.